Following are 15 T cell receptor beta chains from one sample sequenced in a study of identifying expanded T cells in peripheral blood. This table comes from immunoSEQ multiplex PCR, and its TCRdb copy is limited to in-frame clones, with some not included. The sample contains approximately 100,000 clones, roughly 85% of which appear only once. Source material: blood. All receptors come from a person aged 18 to 75 in good health.

This CDR3 is CASSGRGNSGNTIYF. As DNA, the CDR3 is TGTGCCAGCAGCGGACGGGGGAACTCTGGAAACACCATATATTTT. The chain joins TRBV7-9 to TRBJ1-3, with D maybe TRBD1 (5 bases). The CDR3 length is 15 residues. Between the trimmed V and J ends, which lost 5 bases and 0 bases, there was a span of 11 bases. Germline CDR1 is SEHNR and CDR2 is FQNEAQ (reference sequence).

The rearrangement joins TRBV25-1 to TRBJ2-1; 9 bases agree with TRBD1. After removal of 7 bases from V and 9 bases from J, the junction contained 13 bases not matched to a gene. There are 15 residues in the CDR3. The germline gives CDR1 MGHDK, CDR2 SYGVNS. CDR3 sequence: CASTNRGRTVGEQFF. CDR3 DNA sequence: TGTGCCAGCACCAACAGGGGGCGCACCGTAGGTGAGCAGTTCTTC.

The chain recombines TRBV7-9 with TRBJ2-6; D uncertain. Germline values: CDR1 SEHNR, CDR2 FQNEAQ (reference sequence). V was pared by 7 bases and J by 5 bases, with 15 bases between. The CDR3 contains 15 residues. This chain's CDR3 is CASTPRSPRANVLTF. The CDR3 nucleotides are TGTGCCAGCACGCCACGGTCTCCAAGGGCCAACGTCCTGACTTTC. Looking up the rest from reference TRBV7-9 and TRBJ2-6 gives the full variable domain: DTGVSQNPRHKITKRGQNVTFRCDPISEHNRLYWYRQTLGQGPEFLTYFQNEAQLEKSRLLSDRFSAERPKGSFSTLEIQRTEQGDSAMYLCASTPRSPRANVLTFGAGSRLTVL.

The rearrangement joins TRBV4-3 to TRBJ2-1, with 11 bases lining up with TRBD1. CDR1 and CDR2 (germline): LGHNA, YSLEER. This CDR3 region has 19 residues. The V segment lost 4 bases and the J segment 1 base; nucleotides outside the gene matches: 12. CDR3 loop: CASSLRGQGAGVSYNEQFF. The CDR3 DNA sequence: TGCGCCAGCAGCCTTCGCGGACAGGGGGCGGGGGTGTCCTACAATGAGCAGTTCTTC.

This chain connects TRBV19 to TRBJ1-6; D uncertain. The CDR3 has 15 amino acids. Deletions cut 4 bases from V and 0 bases from J, with 7 bases between. Per the germline V gene, CDR1 is LNHDA and CDR2 is SQIVND (reference sequence). For the CDR3, the DNA is TGTGCCAGTAGTACGAGGAGCTCCTATAATTCACCCCTCCACTTT. As protein: CASSTRSSYNSPLHF.

The chain is built from TRBV4-3 and TRBJ1-2; TRBD1 matches 7 bases. V trimming: 6 bases; J trimming: 3 bases; junction bases outside the gene matches: 4. The CDR3 is 13 residues long. Germline values: CDR1 LGHNA, CDR2 YSLEER. The CDR3 DNA is TGCGCCAGCAGTTCCGACAGGGACTATGGCTACACCTTC. It is translated as CASSSDRDYGYTF.

This clone was seen only a few times. The rearrangement links TRBV7-9 to TRBJ1-1; D not certain. The CDR3 totals 11 residues. Germline-derived CDR1 and CDR2 are SEHNR and FQNEAQ (reference sequence). V dropped 6 bases and J dropped 4 bases, with 6 bases sitting between them. CDR3 sequence reads: CASRMGTEAFF. CDR3 DNA sequence: TGTGCCAGCAGAATGGGCACTGAAGCTTTCTTT.

The rearrangement links TRBV7-9 to TRBJ2-1; D perhaps matches TRBD2 (5 bases). V gave up 4 bases and J gave up 4 bases, with 8 bases separating them. Germline-derived CDR1 and CDR2 are SEHNR and FQNEAQ (reference sequence). This CDR3 contains 13 residues. CDR3 sequence (DNA): TGTGCCAGCAGCTCGGGGTGGTACAATGAGCAGTTCTTC. Its translation: CASSSGWYNEQFF.

Notes on this clone: A read error may be the cause here, since a much bigger clone is one base away. The conserved phenylalanine or tryptophan normally closing the CDR3 is absent here, so this likely arose from a read error. This chain links TRBV7-2 with TRBJ2-7; D unclear. Per germline, CDR1 SGHTA and CDR2 FQGNSA. This CDR3 spans 12 amino acids. V gave up 1 base and J gave up 7 bases, with 8 bases separating them. The CDR3 DNA sequence: TGTGCCAGCAGCTTAGATCAGGCGGAGCAGTACCTC. Residues: CASSLDQAEQYL.

The CDR3 DNA reads as TGTGCCAGCAGCTTAGATCCCCCGGGACAGAGGAACAATGAGCAGTTCTTC. Translation: CASSLDPPGQRNNEQFF. The J gene is TRBJ2-1, the V gene TRBV11-3, with 7 nucleotides matching TRBD1. The CDR3 consists of 17 residues. The germline CDR1 and CDR2 sequences are SGHNT and YENEEA. J was trimmed by 5 bases and V by 0 bases; bases with no gene match: 10.

Concerning this clone: Other DNA sequences in the sample encode the same CDR3. This rearrangement joins TRBV5-4 to TRBJ2-5; D gene uncertain. The CDR3 sequence is 11 residues long. From germline, CDR1 is SGHNT and CDR2 YYREEE (reference sequence). With 0 bases removed from V and 5 bases from J, the gap between germline ends came to 2 bases. The chain's CDR3 is CASSLEETQYF. CDR3 sequence (DNA): TGTGCCAGCAGCTTGGAGGAGACCCAGTACTTC.

The CDR3, as DNA: TGTGCCAGCAGACCTCGGACAGGGGATCAGCCCCAGCATTTT. It encodes CASRPRTGDQPQHF. The rearrangement joins TRBV2 to TRBJ1-5; 9 nucleotides agree with TRBD1. The CDR3 has 14 residues. The V and J ends lost 6 bases and 5 bases, in that order; junction bases with no gene match: 5. The V gene's germline CDR1 is SNHLY and CDR2 FYNNEI.

The rearrangement uses TRBV6-6 and TRBJ2-7; D gene ambiguous. Germline V gene data show CDR1 as MNHNY and CDR2 as SVGAGI (reference sequence). The length of the CDR3 is 11 residues. V lost 6 bases to trimming and J lost 3 bases, with 6 bases between them. For the CDR3, the DNA is TGTGCCAGCAGCCCTAGCTACGAGCAGTACTTC. Amino acid sequence: CASSPSYEQYF.

This rearrangement joins TRBV27 to TRBJ2-7; 8 bases match TRBD1. Germline assignment: CDR1 MNHEY and CDR2 SMNVEV (reference sequence). This CDR3 is 15 amino acids long. After removal of 5 bases from V and 1 base from J, the junction contained 7 bases not matched to a gene. CDR3: CASSLGQGASYEQYF. In DNA form, the CDR3 reads TGTGCCAGCAGTCTGGGTCAGGGGGCATCCTACGAGCAGTACTTC.

V gene TRBV29-1 combines with J gene TRBJ1-3, with a tentative D call TRBD1 (6 bases). Germline loops: CDR1 SQVTM, CDR2 ANQGSEA. Trimming stripped 1 base from V and 1 base from J, with 8 bases between. The CDR3 loop spans 14 amino acids. The CDR3 DNA is TGCAGCGTTGAAGTTCAGGGGTCTGGAAACACCATATATTTT. Translated, it gives CSVEVQGSGNTIYF.